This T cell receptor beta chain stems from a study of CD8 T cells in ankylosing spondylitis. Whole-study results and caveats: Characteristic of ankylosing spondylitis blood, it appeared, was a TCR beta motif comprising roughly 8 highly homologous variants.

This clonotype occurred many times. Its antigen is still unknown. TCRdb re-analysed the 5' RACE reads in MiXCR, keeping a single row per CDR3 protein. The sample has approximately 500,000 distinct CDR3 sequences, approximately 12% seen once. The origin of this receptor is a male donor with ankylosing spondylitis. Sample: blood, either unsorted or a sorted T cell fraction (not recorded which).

CDR3 loop: CASSLAGRGGQPQHF. The CDR3 DNA sequence: TGTGCCAGCAGCTTAGCGGGACGAGGAGGTCAGCCCCAGCATTTT. The chain employs TRBV7-2 and TRBJ1-5; D possibly corresponds to TRBD1 (5 bases). V was pared by 0 bases and J by 6 bases, with 12 bases between. Germline values: CDR1 SGHTA, CDR2 FQGNSA. The CDR3 covers 15 residues.